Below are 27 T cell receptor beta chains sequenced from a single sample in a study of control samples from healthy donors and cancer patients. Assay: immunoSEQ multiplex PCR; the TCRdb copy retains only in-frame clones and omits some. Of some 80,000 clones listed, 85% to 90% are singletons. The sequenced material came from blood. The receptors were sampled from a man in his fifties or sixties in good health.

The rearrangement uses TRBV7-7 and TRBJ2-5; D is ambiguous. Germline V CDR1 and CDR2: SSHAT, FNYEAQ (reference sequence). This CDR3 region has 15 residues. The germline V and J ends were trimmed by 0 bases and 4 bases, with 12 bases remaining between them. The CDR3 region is CASSLAESSTETQYF. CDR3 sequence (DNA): TGTGCCAGCAGCTTAGCGGAGAGTAGTACAGAGACCCAGTACTTC.

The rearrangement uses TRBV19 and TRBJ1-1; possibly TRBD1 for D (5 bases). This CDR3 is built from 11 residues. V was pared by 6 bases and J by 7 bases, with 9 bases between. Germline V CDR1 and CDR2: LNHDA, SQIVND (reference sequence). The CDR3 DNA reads TGTGCCAGTAGCAGAACAGGTGAAGCTTTCTTT. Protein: CASSRTGEAFF.

The CDR3 DNA follows: TGTGCCAGCAGCCAAGCTGGGCCTAGCGGCCAAGAGACCCAGTACTTC. It translates to CASSQAGPSGQETQYF. The chain joins TRBV4-2 to TRBJ2-5, with 7 bases fitting TRBD2. V gave up 1 base and J gave up 1 base; unmatched junction bases: 6. This CDR3 has 16 residues. Germline CDR1 LGHNA, CDR2 YNFKEQ.

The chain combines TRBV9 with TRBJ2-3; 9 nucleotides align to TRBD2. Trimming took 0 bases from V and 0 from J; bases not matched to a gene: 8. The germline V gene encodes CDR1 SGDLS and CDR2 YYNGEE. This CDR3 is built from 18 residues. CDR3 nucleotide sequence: TGTGCCAGCAGCGTAGCCCTCCGACTAGCGGCTAGCACAGATACGCAGTATTTT. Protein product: CASSVALRLAASTDTQYF.

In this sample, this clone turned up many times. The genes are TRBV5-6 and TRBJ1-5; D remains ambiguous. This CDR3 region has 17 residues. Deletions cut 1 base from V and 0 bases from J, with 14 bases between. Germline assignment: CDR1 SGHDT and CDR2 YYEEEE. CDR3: CASSLRAAIYSNQPQHF. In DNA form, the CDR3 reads TGTGCCAGCAGCTTGCGCGCGGCAATTTATAGCAATCAGCCCCAGCATTTT.

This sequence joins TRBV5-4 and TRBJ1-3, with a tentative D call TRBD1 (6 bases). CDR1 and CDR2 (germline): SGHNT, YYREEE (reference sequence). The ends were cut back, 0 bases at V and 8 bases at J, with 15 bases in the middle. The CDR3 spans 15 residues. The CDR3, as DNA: TGTGCCAGCAGCTTGGTGGGGGGACAAGCCGACACCATATATTTT. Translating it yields CASSLVGGQADTIYF.

Here the CDR3 DNA reads TGTGCCAGCAGTGATCCACAGGGTGGGAGCTATGGCTACACCTTC. It yields the protein CASSDPQGGSYGYTF. The chain carries TRBV2 and TRBJ1-2; tentative D call: TRBD1 (6 bases). The CDR3 totals 15 residues. From germline, CDR1 is SNHLY and CDR2 FYNNEI. Trimming removed 3 bases from V and 4 bases from J, with 15 bases in between.

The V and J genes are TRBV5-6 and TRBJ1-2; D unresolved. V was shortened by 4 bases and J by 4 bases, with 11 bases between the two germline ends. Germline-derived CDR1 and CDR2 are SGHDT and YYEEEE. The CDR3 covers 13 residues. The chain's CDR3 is CASSADGLYGYTF. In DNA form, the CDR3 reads TGTGCCAGCAGCGCCGACGGACTCTATGGCTACACCTTC.

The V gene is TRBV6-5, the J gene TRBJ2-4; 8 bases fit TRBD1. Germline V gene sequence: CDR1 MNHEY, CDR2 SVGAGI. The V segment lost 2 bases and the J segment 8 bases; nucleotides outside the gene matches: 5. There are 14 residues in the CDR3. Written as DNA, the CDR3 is TGTGCCAGCAGTTACGCACAGGGGGGAGACATTCAGTACTTC. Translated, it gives CASSYAQGGDIQYF.

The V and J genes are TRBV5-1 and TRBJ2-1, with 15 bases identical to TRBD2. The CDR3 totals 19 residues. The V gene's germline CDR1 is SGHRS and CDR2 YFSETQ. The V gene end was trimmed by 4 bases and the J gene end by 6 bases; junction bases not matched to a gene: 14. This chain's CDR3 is CASSGGLAGGPISSNEQFF. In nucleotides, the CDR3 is TGCGCCAGCAGCGGTGGACTAGCGGGGGGGCCCATCTCTTCCAATGAGCAGTTCTTC.

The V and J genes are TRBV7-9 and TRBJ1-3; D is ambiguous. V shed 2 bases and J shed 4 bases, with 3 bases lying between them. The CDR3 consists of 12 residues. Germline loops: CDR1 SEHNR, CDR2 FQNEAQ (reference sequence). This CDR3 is CASSLHGNTIYF. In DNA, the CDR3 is TGTGCCAGCAGCTTACACGGAAACACCATATATTTT.

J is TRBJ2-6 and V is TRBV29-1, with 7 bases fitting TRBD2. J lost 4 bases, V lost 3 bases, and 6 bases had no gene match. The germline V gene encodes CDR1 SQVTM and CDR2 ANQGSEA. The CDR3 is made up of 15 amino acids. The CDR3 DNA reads TGCAGCGTTGATGAGGGAGGGACGGGGGCCAACGTCCTGACTTTC. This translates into CSVDEGGTGANVLTF.

The CDR3, as DNA: TGTGCCAGCAGCCACGGCTCTCCCGGGACACATGAAAAACTGTTTTTT. Translating gives CASSHGSPGTHEKLFF. V and J are TRBV3-1 (or the pseudogene TRBV3-2) and TRBJ1-4, with D possibly TRBD1 on 6 matching bases. The CDR3 covers 16 residues. V was shortened by 3 bases and J by 6 bases, with 17 bases between the two germline ends. Germline V lookup: CDR1 LGHDT, CDR2 YNNKEL (reference sequence).

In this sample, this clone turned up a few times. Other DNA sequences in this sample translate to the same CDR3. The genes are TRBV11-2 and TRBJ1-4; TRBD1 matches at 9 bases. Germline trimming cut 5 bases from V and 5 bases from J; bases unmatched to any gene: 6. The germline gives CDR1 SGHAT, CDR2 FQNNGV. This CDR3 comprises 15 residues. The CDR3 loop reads CASSPWTGANEKLFF. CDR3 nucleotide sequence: TGTGCCAGCAGCCCCTGGACAGGGGCGAATGAAAAACTGTTTTTT.

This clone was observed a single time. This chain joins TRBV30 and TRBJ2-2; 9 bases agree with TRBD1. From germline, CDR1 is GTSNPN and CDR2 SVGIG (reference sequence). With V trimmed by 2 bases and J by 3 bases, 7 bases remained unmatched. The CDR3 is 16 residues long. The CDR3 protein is CAWSTRDREDTGELFF. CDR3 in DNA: TGTGCCTGGAGTACCCGGGACAGGGAGGACACCGGGGAGCTGTTTTTT.

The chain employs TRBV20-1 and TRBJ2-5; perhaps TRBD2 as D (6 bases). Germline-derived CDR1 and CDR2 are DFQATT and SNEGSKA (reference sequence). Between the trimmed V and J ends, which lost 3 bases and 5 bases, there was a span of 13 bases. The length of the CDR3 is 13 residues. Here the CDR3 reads CSASPGGGETQYF. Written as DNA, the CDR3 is TGCAGTGCTAGTCCCGGGGGAGGCGAGACCCAGTACTTC.

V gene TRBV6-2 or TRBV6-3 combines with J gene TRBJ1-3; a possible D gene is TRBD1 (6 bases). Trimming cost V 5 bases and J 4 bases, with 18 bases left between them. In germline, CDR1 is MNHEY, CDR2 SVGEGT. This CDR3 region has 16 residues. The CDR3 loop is CASSRRGGGEGNTIYF. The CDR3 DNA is TGTGCCAGCAGTCGGCGTGGGGGCGGCGAAGGAAACACCATATATTTT.

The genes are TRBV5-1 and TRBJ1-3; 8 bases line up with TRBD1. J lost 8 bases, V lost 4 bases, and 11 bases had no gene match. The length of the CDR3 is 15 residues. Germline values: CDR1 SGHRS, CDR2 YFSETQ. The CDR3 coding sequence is TGCGCCAGCAGCCGAGGACAGGGTGTGGAAGACACCATATATTTT. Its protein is CASSRGQGVEDTIYF.

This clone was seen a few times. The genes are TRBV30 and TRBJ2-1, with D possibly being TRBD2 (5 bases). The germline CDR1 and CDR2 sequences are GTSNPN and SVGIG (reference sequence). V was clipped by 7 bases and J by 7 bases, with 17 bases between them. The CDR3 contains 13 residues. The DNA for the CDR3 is TGTGCCTTCCGGGATTTGGACGGGAATGAGCAGTTCTTC. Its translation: CAFRDLDGNEQFF.

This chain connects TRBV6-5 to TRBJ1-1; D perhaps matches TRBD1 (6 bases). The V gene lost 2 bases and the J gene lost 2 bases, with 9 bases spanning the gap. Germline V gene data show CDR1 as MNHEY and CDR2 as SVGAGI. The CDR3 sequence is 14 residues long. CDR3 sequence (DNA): TGTGCCAGCAGTTACGGGGGCAGTAACACTGAAGCTTTCTTT. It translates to CASSYGGSNTEAFF.

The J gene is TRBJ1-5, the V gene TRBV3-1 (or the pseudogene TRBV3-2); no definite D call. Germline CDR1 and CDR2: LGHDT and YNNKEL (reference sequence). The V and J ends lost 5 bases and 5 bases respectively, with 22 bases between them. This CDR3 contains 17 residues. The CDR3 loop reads CASSGLVPFWHHQPQHF. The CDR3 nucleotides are TGTGCCAGCAGCGGATTGGTCCCATTTTGGCATCATCAGCCCCAGCATTTT.

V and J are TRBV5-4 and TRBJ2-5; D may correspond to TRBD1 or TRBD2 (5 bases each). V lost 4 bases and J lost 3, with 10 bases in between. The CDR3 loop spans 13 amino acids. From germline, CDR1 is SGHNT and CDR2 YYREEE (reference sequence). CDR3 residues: CASSQGTEETQYF. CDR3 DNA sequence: TGTGCCAGCAGCCAAGGGACCGAAGAGACCCAGTACTTC.

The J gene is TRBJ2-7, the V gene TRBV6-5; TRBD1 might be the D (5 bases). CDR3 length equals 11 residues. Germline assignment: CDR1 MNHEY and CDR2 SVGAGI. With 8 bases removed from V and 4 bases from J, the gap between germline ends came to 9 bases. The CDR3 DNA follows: TGTGCCAGCGGCAGGGATTACGAGCAGTACTTC. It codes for CASGRDYEQYF.

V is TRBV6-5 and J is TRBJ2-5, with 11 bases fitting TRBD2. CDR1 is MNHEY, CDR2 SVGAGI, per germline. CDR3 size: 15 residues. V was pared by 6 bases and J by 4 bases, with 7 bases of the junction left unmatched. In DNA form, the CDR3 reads TGTGCCAGCAGGCCTCTAGCGGGGGGACGAGAGACCCAGTACTTC. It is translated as CASRPLAGGRETQYF.

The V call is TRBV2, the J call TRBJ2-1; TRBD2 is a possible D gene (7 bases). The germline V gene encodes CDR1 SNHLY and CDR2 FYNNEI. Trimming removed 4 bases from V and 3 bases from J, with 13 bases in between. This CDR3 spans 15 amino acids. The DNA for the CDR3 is TGTGCCAGCAGTGGGGAGGGGGGAAGCTACAATGAGCAGTTCTTC. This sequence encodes CASSGEGGSYNEQFF.

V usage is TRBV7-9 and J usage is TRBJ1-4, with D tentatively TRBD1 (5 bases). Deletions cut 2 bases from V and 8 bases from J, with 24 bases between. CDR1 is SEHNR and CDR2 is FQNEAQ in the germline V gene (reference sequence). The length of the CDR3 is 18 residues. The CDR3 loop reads CASSLSHTAWGRGEKLFF. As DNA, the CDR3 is TGTGCCAGCAGCTTAAGTCACACAGCCTGGGGCCGCGGGGAAAAACTGTTTTTT.

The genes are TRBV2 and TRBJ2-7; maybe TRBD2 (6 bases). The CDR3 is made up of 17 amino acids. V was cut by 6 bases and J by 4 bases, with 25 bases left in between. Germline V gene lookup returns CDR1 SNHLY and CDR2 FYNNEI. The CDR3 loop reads CASSPASSSRGWYEQYF. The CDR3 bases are TGTGCCAGCAGCCCAGCGAGTTCTTCACGGGGGTGGTACGAGCAGTACTTC.